These 11 T cell receptor beta chains were all obtained from the same sample, sequenced in a study of OX40 agonist ivuxolimab in advanced cancers. Only in-frame clones appear in the TCRdb table, and some are missing; sequencing was by immunoSEQ multiplex PCR. The data show around 49,000 clones, 87% seen once. The starting material was CD4+ or CD8+ T cells sorted from blood, obtained in a trial of the OX40 agonist ivuxolimab. The receptor set was obtained from an adult with an advanced solid tumor such as melanoma, head and neck, liver or kidney cancer.

The rearrangement links TRBV4-2 to TRBJ1-2; unclear D gene. CDR3 length: 17 amino acids. Germline V gene sequence: CDR1 LGHNA, CDR2 YNFKEQ. V was shortened by 0 bases and J by 5 bases, with 19 bases between the two germline ends. DNA of the CDR3: TGTGCCAGCAGCCAAGATATCCCCTTAGTCCCGGGGTATGGCTACACCTTC. This translates into CASSQDIPLVPGYGYTF.

Regarding this clone: This CDR3 is also generated by other DNA sequences in the sample. The gene calls are TRBV27 and TRBJ1-1; no definite D call. The CDR3 loop spans 12 amino acids. Per the germline V gene, CDR1 is MNHEY and CDR2 is SMNVEV (reference sequence). With 5 bases removed from V and 4 bases from J, the gap between germline ends came to 8 bases. The CDR3 sequence is CASSTGGTEAFF. In DNA form, the CDR3 reads TGTGCCAGCAGTACCGGCGGCACTGAAGCTTTCTTT.

The chain joins TRBV11-3 to TRBJ2-5, with D possibly matching TRBD1 (5 bases). Germline V gene sequence: CDR1 SGHNT, CDR2 YENEEA. This CDR3 is 17 amino acids long. Trimming cost V 4 bases and J 5 bases, with 23 bases left between them. This CDR3 reads CASSSSPGTGVEETQYF. The CDR3 coding sequence is TGTGCCAGCAGCTCTTCGCCCGGCACAGGAGTTGAGGAGACCCAGTACTTC.

The CDR3 here is CASSYSPDMTNYGYTF. The CDR3 DNA sequence: TGTGCCAGCAGTTACTCCCCGGATATGACTAACTATGGCTACACCTTC. This chain joins TRBV6-6 and TRBJ1-2; D gene ambiguous. Germline V gene sequence: CDR1 MNHNY, CDR2 SVGAGI (reference sequence). Trimming removed 0 bases at V and 0 bases at J, with 11 bases between. The CDR3 spans 16 residues.

The chain employs TRBV4-3 and TRBJ2-3; D might be TRBD2 (5 bases). CDR3 length: 16 amino acids. Germline lookup yields CDR1 LGHNA and CDR2 YSLEER. The V end lost 0 bases, the J end lost 0 bases, and 10 bases lay between the germline ends. In DNA form, the CDR3 reads TGCGCCAGCAGCCAAGAAGGGAGATCTAGCACAGATACGCAGTATTTT. It codes for CASSQEGRSSTDTQYF.

This chain uses TRBV7-9 with TRBJ2-5, with D perhaps matching TRBD2 (6 bases). Germline CDR1 SEHNR, CDR2 FQNEAQ (reference sequence). V was clipped by 5 bases and J by 1 base, with 11 bases between them. This CDR3 comprises 14 residues. The CDR3 nucleotides are TGTGCCAGCAGCCAGGAAGCGGGCCAAGAGACCCAGTACTTC. Translated, it gives CASSQEAGQETQYF.

The rearrangement uses TRBV7-9 and TRBJ2-7; maybe TRBD2 (7 bases). This CDR3 has 16 amino acids. Deletions cut 5 bases from V and 3 bases from J, with 20 bases between. Germline CDR1 reads SEHNR; CDR2 reads FQNEAQ (reference sequence). As DNA, the CDR3 is TGTGCCAGCAGCCAAGGGGGAGAGCGGGACCACTACGAGCAGTACTTC. It specifies CASSQGGERDHYEQYF.

The chain employs TRBV18 and TRBJ1-2, with no clear D. The CDR3 has 15 amino acids. Trimming stripped 3 bases from V and 0 bases from J, with 11 bases between. CDR1 KGHSH and CDR2 LQKENI come from the germline V gene. CDR3 DNA: TGTGCCAGCTCACCTGTGGATGACTCTAACTATGGCTACACCTTC. Translating it yields CASSPVDDSNYGYTF.

The sample holds one count of this clone. The chain uses TRBV4-1 and TRBJ1-5; the match to TRBD1 covers 9 bases. Germline V gene sequence: CDR1 MGHRA, CDR2 YSYEKL. Germline trimming cut 0 bases from V and 7 bases from J; bases unmatched to any gene: 7. The CDR3 spans 16 residues. The CDR3 sequence: CASSQEQGDRVQPQHF. For the CDR3, the DNA is TGCGCCAGCAGCCAAGAACAGGGGGACAGGGTCCAGCCCCAGCATTTT.

This rearrangement joins TRBV4-3 to TRBJ1-1; 9 positions match TRBD1. Germline lookup yields CDR1 LGHNA and CDR2 YSLEER. This CDR3 is built from 15 residues. The ends lost 3 bases at V and 1 base at J; junction bases unmatched: 3. Written as DNA, the CDR3 is TGCGCCAGCAGCCAGGGGACAGGGAAGAACACTGAAGCTTTCTTT. This encodes CASSQGTGKNTEAFF.

The chain combines TRBV9 with TRBJ1-2; TRBD1 agrees at 8 bases. CDR3 size: 17 residues. CDR1 is SGDLS, CDR2 YYNGEE, per germline. The V and J ends lost 3 bases and 4 bases, in that order; junction bases with no gene match: 14. Here the CDR3 reads CASSAYNRGGDVYGYTF. As DNA, the CDR3 is TGTGCCAGCAGCGCGTACAACAGGGGGGGCGACGTCTATGGCTACACCTTC.